This TCR beta chain was captured in a study of human T cells and chemical hapten exposure. Study-level results: TCRs exceeding a frequency of 1 in 1000 stayed unchanged under DPC sensitization.

TCRdb re-called the RACE reads through MiXCR, storing one row per CDR3 protein. Counted here are some 340,000 distinct CDR3 sequences, 6% to 8.5% occurring once; the ten biggest clones make up more than 7%. This clonotype occurred a few times. What it recognizes is unknown. Time point reported: patch test 1, 2 weeks after DPC sensitization. Stated treatment: therapeutic diphenylcyclopropenone sensitization with weekly scalp DPC. The clonotype comes from a woman aged 18-29 years with alopecia areata. Some clones in this sample may be carry-over from other donors' samples. The source was whole blood, collected in connection with sensitization to the hapten diphenylcyclopropenone (DPC).

The CDR3 spells CATSRDSYYGYTF. In DNA form, the CDR3 reads TGTGCCACCAGTCGCGACAGTTACTATGGCTACACCTTC. The chain has TRBV24-1 and TRBJ1-2; weak D call: TRBD1 (5 bases). Germline V CDR1 and CDR2: KGHDR, SFDVKD. The CDR3 has 13 residues. The ends were cut back, 6 bases at V and 3 bases at J, with 10 bases in the middle.